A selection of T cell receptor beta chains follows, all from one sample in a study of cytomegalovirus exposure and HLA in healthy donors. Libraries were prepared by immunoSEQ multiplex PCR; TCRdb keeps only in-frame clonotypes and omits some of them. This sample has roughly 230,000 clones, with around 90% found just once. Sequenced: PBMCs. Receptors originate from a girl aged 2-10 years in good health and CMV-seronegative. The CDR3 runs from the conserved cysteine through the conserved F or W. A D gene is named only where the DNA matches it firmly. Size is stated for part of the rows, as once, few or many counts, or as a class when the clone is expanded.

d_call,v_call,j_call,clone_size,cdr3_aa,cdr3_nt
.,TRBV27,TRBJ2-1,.,CASSLIRSSYNEQFF,TGTGCCAGCAGTCTGATCCGTAGCTCCTACAATGAGCAGTTCTTC
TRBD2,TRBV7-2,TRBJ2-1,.,CASSLTSGTYNEQFF,TGTGCCAGCAGCTTGACTAGCGGGACCTACAATGAGCAGTTCTTC
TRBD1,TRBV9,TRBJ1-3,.,CASSALGTGVGDTIYF,TGTGCCAGCAGCGCTTTAGGTACAGGGGTTGGGGACACCATATATTTT
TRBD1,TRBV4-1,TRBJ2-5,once,CASSQPDRDQETQYF,TGCGCCAGCAGCCAACCGGACAGGGACCAAGAGACCCAGTACTTC
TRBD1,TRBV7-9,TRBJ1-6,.,CSSSQQGASYNSPLHF,TGTTCCAGCAGTCAACAGGGGGCATCCTATAATTCACCCCTCCACTTT
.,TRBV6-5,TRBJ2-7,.,CASKRAAEGSYEQYF,TGTGCCAGCAAAAGAGCGGCGGAGGGCTCCTACGAGCAGTACTTC
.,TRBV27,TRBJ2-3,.,CASTVGTGSTDTQYF,TGTGCCAGCACCGTGGGAACAGGCAGCACAGATACGCAGTATTTT
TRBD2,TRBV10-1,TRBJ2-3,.,CASSGGLATDTQYF,TGCGCCAGCAGTGGGGGACTAGCAACCGATACGCAGTATTTT
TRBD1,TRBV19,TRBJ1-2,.,CASSFGQGNYGYTF,TGTGCCAGTAGTTTCGGACAGGGGAACTATGGCTACACCTTC
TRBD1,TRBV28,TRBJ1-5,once,CASSSFQGELYQPQHF,TGTGCCAGCAGTTCGTTTCAGGGGGAACTATATCAGCCCCAGCATTTT
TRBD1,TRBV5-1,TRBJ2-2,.,CASSLDGTGNTGELFF,TGCGCCAGCAGCTTAGACGGGACAGGGAACACCGGGGAGCTGTTTTTT
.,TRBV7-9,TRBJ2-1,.,CASSLGESSYNEQFF,TGTGCCAGCAGCTTAGGTGAGAGCTCCTACAATGAGCAGTTCTTC
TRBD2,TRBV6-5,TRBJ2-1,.,CASSYLAGVNNEQFF,TGTGCCAGCAGTTACTTAGCGGGAGTTAATAATGAGCAGTTCTTC
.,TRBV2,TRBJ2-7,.,CASSEARATDEQYF,TGTGCCAGCAGTGAAGCGCGGGCGACGGACGAGCAGTACTTC
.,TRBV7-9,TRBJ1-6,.,CASSLGDINFGALHF,TGTGCCAGCAGCTTAGGTGATATCAACTTCGGGGCCCTCCACTTT
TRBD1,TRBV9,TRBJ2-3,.,CASSVDRSTDTQYF,TGTGCCAGCAGCGTGGACAGGAGCACAGATACGCAGTATTTT
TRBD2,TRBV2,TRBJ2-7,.,CASHSGHDYEQYF,TGTGCGAGTCATAGCGGGCATGACTACGAGCAGTACTTC
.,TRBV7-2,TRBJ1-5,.,CASSPQGGPEEPQHF,TGTGCCAGCAGCCCCCAGGGAGGCCCGGAGGAGCCCCAGCATTTT
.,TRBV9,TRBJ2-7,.,CASSVGLVGVYEQYF,TGTGCCAGCAGCGTAGGACTAGTGGGCGTCTACGAGCAGTACTTC